Described below is a single T cell receptor beta chain sequence and its context. This entry belongs to a study of OX40 agonist ivuxolimab in advanced cancers. Study background: The eligibility criteria allowed prior anti-PD-1, anti-PD-L1 or anti-CTLA-4 therapy, and 30% to 40% had some.

This table comes from immunoSEQ multiplex PCR, and its TCRdb copy is limited to in-frame clones, with some not included. The sample has some 77,000 clones, 80% to 95% seen once. There are 16 residues in the CDR3. The V gene's germline CDR1 is MNHEY and CDR2 SVGAGI. Unmatched junction bases numbered 9, after V lost 0 bases and J lost 4 bases. The specimen was CD4+ or CD8+ T cells sorted from blood, collected in a trial of the OX40 agonist ivuxolimab. The sequence came from an adult with an advanced solid tumor such as melanoma, head and neck, liver or kidney cancer. This sequence joins TRBV6-5 and TRBJ2-7; 7 positions match TRBD1. The CDR3 nucleotides are TGTGCCAGCAGTTACTCGAGTGAGACAGGGATGTACGAGCAGTACTTC. This encodes CASSYSSETGMYEQYF.